The rows below give T cell receptor beta chains drawn from one sample of a study of tumor-infiltrating lymphocytes in localized non-small cell lung cancer. Sequenced by immunoSEQ multiplex PCR; TCRdb stores in-frame clones only, minus some. In the table there are 15,000 to 20,000 clones, about 69% of which are singletons. The sequenced material came from lung tumor tissue. The source of these receptors is a human donor with non-small cell lung cancer. Both conserved end residues are part of each CDR3. D genes are given only for firm matches. Only some rows state a clone size, as once, few, many or a class for expanded clones.

TRBV2,TRBJ2-7,-,-,TGTGCCAGCAGTGCAGCCAGGGGTTACTACGAGCAGTACTTC,CASSAARGYYEQYF
TRBV6-5,TRBJ2-5,TRBD2,-,TGTGCCAGCGGACTAGCGGGAGAGACCCAGTACTTC,CASGLAGETQYF
TRBV9,TRBJ2-3,-,-,TGTGCCAGCACCCCACACGCCAGGGATGGGGGAGATACGCAGTATTTT,CASTPHARDGGDTQYF
TRBV19,TRBJ1-1,TRBD1,-,TGTGCCAGTAGTATGGTAAGCGGGACAGGGGATACTGAAGCTTTCTTT,CASSMVSGTGDTEAFF
TRBV5-4,TRBJ2-7,TRBD1,-,TGTGCCAGCAGCTTTCGTCCGACAGGGGACTACGAGCAGTACTTC,CASSFRPTGDYEQYF
TRBV29-1,TRBJ2-4,-,-,TGCAGCGCCCGGATTACCAAAAACATTCAGTACTTC,CSARITKNIQYF
TRBV30,TRBJ2-7,TRBD1,once,TGTGCCTGGAGTGACCCCAGGGGGGAGCAGTACTTC,CAWSDPRGEQYF
TRBV30,TRBJ2-3,TRBD2,once,TGTGCCTGGACTCTCGGACTAGCGGGAGGTTCAGATACGCAGTATTTT,CAWTLGLAGGSDTQYF
TRBV5-6,TRBJ1-6,TRBD1,-,TGTGCCAGCAGCCGACGGGACAGAACAGGCTCACCCCTCCACTTT,CASSRRDRTGSPLHF
TRBV6-5,TRBJ2-2,TRBD2,few,TGTGCCAGCAGACTCGGGGGGGTGTCCACCGGGGAGCTGTTTTTT,CASRLGGVSTGELFF
TRBV6-5,TRBJ2-7,-,-,TGTGCCAGCAGGAGAGCCTACGAGCAGTACTTC,CASRRAYEQYF
TRBV29-1,TRBJ2-5,-,-,TGCAGCGTTGATAGGGTAGAGACCCAGTACTTC,CSVDRVETQYF
TRBV20-1,TRBJ1-2,-,-,TGCAGTGCTAAAGGGTCCTATGGCTACACCTTC,CSAKGSYGYTF
TRBV11-3,TRBJ2-1,TRBD2,-,TGTGCCAGCAGCTCCCTAGCGGCGGAGCGGAAGTTCTTC,CASSSLAAERKFF
TRBV6-1,TRBJ2-1,-,medium-sized,TGTGCCACAGCCCTCAGCAATGAGCAGTTCTTC,CATALSNEQFF
TRBV6-5,TRBJ2-2,-,-,TGTGCCAGCAGTTACTGGACAGATCCCGGGGAGCTGTTTTTT,CASSYWTDPGELFF
TRBV29-1,TRBJ2-5,-,-,TGCAGCGTTGAAGCCTCGGGGCGGGGTGAGACCCAGTACTTC,CSVEASGRGETQYF
TRBV11-2,TRBJ2-7,-,-,TGTGCCAGCAGCCCAGGACTGATTCAATCCTACGAGCAGTACTTC,CASSPGLIQSYEQYF
TRBV29-1,TRBJ2-5,TRBD2,-,TGCAGCGTTGTCCTCTTGCGGGGGGTCCAAGAGACCCAGTACTTC,CSVVLLRGVQETQYF
TRBV7-6,TRBJ2-2,TRBD1,-,TGTGCCAGCAGCTCCCGGGACAGGGACCCATCGGAGCTGTTTTTT,CASSSRDRDPSELFF
TRBV5-1,TRBJ2-1,-,-,TGCGCCAGCAGCTTGGGGCAGGGCACAGGCTACAATGAGCAGTTCTTC,CASSLGQGTGYNEQFF
TRBV29-1,TRBJ2-1,-,-,TGCAGCGTTGATTCCCGGCTGGGGGTGCAGTTCTTC,CSVDSRLGVQFF
TRBV10-3,TRBJ1-1,-,-,TGTGCCATCAGGGACCCCCTGGACACTGAAGCTTTCTTT,CAIRDPLDTEAFF
TRBV20-1,TRBJ1-2,TRBD1,-,TGCAGTGCCCCGGACAGGCGCGGCTACACCTTC,CSAPDRRGYTF
TRBV20-1,TRBJ2-7,TRBD1,-,TGCAGTACCAGGGGGCCAACCGAGCAGTACTTC,CSTRGPTEQYF
TRBV28,TRBJ2-3,TRBD1,once,TGTGCCAGCAGTTTATACCAGACAGGGGGCACAGATACGCAGTATTTT,CASSLYQTGGTDTQYF
TRBV30,TRBJ1-4,-,-,TGTGCCTGGAGTGTGGGATTTTCAACTAATGAAAAACTGTTTTTT,CAWSVGFSTNEKLFF
TRBV9,TRBJ2-5,TRBD2,-,TGTGCCAGCAGCGTAGGTTGGGGGACTAGCCAGGAGACCCAGTACTTC,CASSVGWGTSQETQYF
TRBV4-1,TRBJ2-7,TRBD2,-,TGCGCCAGCAGCCAAGAAGCGGGGAGGAGGTTCCACGAGCAGTACTTC,CASSQEAGRRFHEQYF
TRBV30,TRBJ2-1,-,-,TGTGCCTGGAGTGTAAGGACAACAGTCTACAATGAGCAGTTCTTC,CAWSVRTTVYNEQFF
TRBV7-9,TRBJ2-3,-,-,TGTGCCAGCAGCTACCCGGGACTCGGACTCACAGATACGCAGTATTTT,CASSYPGLGLTDTQYF
TRBV18,TRBJ2-3,-,-,TGTGCCAGCTCACCCCTCGACCGAACAGATACGCAGTATTTT,CASSPLDRTDTQYF
TRBV6-5,TRBJ2-7,-,medium-sized,TGTGCCACCGGCAGGGAGAGCTCCTACGAGCAGTACTTC,CATGRESSYEQYF
TRBV30,TRBJ2-7,-,-,TGTGCCTGGTCTAGGACAGACGGCTACGAGCAGTACTTC,CAWSRTDGYEQYF
TRBV29-1,TRBJ1-1,TRBD1,-,TGCAGCGAGGCCGGGACAGGGGTTACTGAAGCTTTCTTT,CSEAGTGVTEAFF
TRBV7-2,TRBJ2-5,-,-,TGTGCCAGCAGCCCCCCGAGACTAGTACCGTACCAAGAGACCCAGTACTTC,CASSPPRLVPYQETQYF
TRBV5-6,TRBJ2-3,TRBD1,-,TGTGCCAGCAGCCCACCGGGACAGGGACACGCAGATACGCAGTATTTT,CASSPPGQGHADTQYF
TRBV19,TRBJ1-5,TRBD1,-,TGTGCCAGTAGTCCACAGGGGAGAGGTCAGCCCCAGCATTTT,CASSPQGRGQPQHF
TRBV5-6,TRBJ2-1,TRBD2,-,TGTGCCAGCAGCTTCGAAGCGGGGTCTACCTACAATGAGCAGTTCTTC,CASSFEAGSTYNEQFF
TRBV11-1,TRBJ2-3,TRBD2,-,TGTGCCAGCAGCCGAATTAGCGGGGGGCGGGCAGATACGCAGTATTTT,CASSRISGGRADTQYF
TRBV5-8,TRBJ1-4,-,few,TGTGCCAGCAGCGCCGGGACGGGGGGTGAAAAACTGTTTTTT,CASSAGTGGEKLFF
TRBV19,TRBJ1-2,-,-,TGTGCCAGTACCCCGGGGGACGACTCGAACTATGGCTACACCTTC,CASTPGDDSNYGYTF
TRBV18,TRBJ2-1,-,-,TGTGCCAGCTCACCACGGTCAATAGCGGTCAACAATGAGCAGTTCTTC,CASSPRSIAVNNEQFF
TRBV6-5,TRBJ2-2,-,-,TGTGCCAGCAGTTACGACTCCGGGACCGGGGAGCTGTTTTTT,CASSYDSGTGELFF
TRBV27,TRBJ2-7,TRBD1,few,TGTGCCAGCAGTTTAATTGGGACAGGGAGTCAAAAGCAGTACTTC,CASSLIGTGSQKQYF
TRBV6-1,TRBJ2-5,-,-,TGTGCCAGCGCCTTTTCGGGGTTCCAAGAGACCCAGTACTTC,CASAFSGFQETQYF
TRBV5-1,TRBJ1-5,-,few,TGCGCCAGCAGCTTGAATTCAGGGGGCAATCAGCCCCAGCATTTT,CASSLNSGGNQPQHF
TRBV11-2,TRBJ2-5,-,medium-sized,TGTGCCAGCAGCCCGGGACGGGGAACCCAGTACTTC,CASSPGRGTQYF
TRBV6-6,TRBJ1-6,-,once,TGTGCCAGCGAGACAGGCGTTAATTCACCCCTCCACTTT,CASETGVNSPLHF
TRBV5-1,TRBJ1-4,TRBD1,-,TGCGCCAGCAGCTCGGGACAGGTTGCAACTAATGAAAAACTGTTTTTT,CASSSGQVATNEKLFF
TRBV5-1,TRBJ2-3,-,-,TGCGCCAGCAGTCAAGGGCCCACAGGGACTAGCACAGATACGCAGTATTTT,CASSQGPTGTSTDTQYF